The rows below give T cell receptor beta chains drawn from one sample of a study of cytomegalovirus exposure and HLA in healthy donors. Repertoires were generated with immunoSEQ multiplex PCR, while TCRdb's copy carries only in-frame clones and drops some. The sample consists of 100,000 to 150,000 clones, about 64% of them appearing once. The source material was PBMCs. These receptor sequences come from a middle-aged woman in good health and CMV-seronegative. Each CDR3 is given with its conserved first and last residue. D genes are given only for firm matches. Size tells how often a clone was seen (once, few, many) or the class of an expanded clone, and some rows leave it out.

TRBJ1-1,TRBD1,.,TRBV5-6,CASSAGQGSAFF
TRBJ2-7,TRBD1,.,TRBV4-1,CASSPRQGTYEQYF
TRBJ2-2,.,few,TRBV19,CASSIDLLNTGELFF
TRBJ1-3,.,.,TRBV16,CASSQSQLGSGNTIYF
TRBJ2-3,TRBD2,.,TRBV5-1,CASSSRGGSDTQYF
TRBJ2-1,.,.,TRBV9,CASSVAGGQYNEQFF
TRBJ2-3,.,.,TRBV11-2,CASSLVPGVLTDTQYF
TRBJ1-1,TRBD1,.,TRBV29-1,CSGHRQGAEKAFF
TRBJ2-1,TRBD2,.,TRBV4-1,CASSHRSGTSGDYNEQFF
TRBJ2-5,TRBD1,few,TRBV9,CASSTFQGAETQYF
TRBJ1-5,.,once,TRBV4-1,CASSQGGGAGGNQPQHF
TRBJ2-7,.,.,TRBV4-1,CASSPLPLATNEQYF
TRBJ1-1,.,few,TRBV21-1,CASSKRVGRESTEAFF
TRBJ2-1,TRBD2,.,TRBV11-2,CASSVGGVLNNEQFF
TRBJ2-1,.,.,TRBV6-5,CASSYEEPPNEQFF
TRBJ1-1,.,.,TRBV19,CASSIRGGNTEAFF
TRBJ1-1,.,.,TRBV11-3,CASSLNQGTEAFF
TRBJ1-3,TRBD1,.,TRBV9,CASSPGQTSGNTIYF
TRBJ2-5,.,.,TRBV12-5,CASGGGGFGTETQYF
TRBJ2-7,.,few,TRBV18,CASSPPAGSSAEQYF
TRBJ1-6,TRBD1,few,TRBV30,CAWSEGQGTFNSPLHF
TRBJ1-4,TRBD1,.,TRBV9,CASSLQGATNEKLFF
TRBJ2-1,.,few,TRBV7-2,CASSSPRGNNEQFF
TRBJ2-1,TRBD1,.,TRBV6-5,CASSPRQGGNNEQFF
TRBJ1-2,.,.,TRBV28,CASDSFYGYTF
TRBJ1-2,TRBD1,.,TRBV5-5,CASSLAVGDRRYGYTF
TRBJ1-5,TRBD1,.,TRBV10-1,CASSDSGQAVQLQPQHF
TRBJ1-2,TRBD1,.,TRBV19,CASSPLASGQGHGYTF
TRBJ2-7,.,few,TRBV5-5,CASSPRRDTEQYF
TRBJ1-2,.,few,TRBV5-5,CASSTGGTQVVYGYTF
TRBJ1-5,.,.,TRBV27,CASRPGIIGNQPQHF
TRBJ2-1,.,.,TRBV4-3,CASSQEGHSYNEQFF
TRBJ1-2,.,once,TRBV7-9,CASSLRVEWDGYTF
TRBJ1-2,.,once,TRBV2,CASNPEGAYTF
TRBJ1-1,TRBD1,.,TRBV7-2,CASSLPGGLDTEAFF
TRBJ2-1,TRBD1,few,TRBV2,CASSEGTGAYNEQFF
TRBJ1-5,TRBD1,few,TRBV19,CASSGDRGVYQPQHF
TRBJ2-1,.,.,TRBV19,CASSIQGTYNEQFF
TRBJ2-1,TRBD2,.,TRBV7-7,CASSLGTINEQFF
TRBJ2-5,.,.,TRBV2,CASEYLRGPQETQYF
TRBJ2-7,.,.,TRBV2,CASGGVTGILSYEQYF
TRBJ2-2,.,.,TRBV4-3,CASSHTRDGELFF
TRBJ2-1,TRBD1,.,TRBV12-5,CASARQGKDEQFF
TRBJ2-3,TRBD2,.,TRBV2,CASRRGLAGGSTDTQYF
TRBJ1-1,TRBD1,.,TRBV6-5,CASSYADRPATEAFF